This TCR beta chain was sequenced during a study of blood T cell repertoires in COVID-19. The wider study: The samples span acute and convalescent COVID-19 from the United States, Italy and Spain.

Cohort 3 donors counted as recovered after two negative PCRs, clearance, or resolved symptoms. The CDR3 extends over 14 amino acids. Germline trimming cut 7 bases from V and 3 bases from J; bases unmatched to any gene: 8. Germline V gene sequence: CDR1 SGHTS, CDR2 YDEGEE. Authors' processing steps: Reference gene primer amplification yielded estimated nucleated cell counts. Generated by immunoSEQ multiplex PCR, the TCRdb table keeps only in-frame clones and is missing some. Clone size and V and J calls were adopted from that table, with D and trimming inferred from the DNA. The sample carries around 250,000 clones, 70% to 90% recorded once.

The genes are TRBV5-8 and TRBJ2-7, with 9 bases lining up with TRBD2. This TCR came from a woman aged 45-59 years who had recovered from COVID-19. Sequencing was performed on PBMCs or T cells enriched from blood (not recorded which). CDR3 loop: CASGPSGTFYEQYF. In DNA, the CDR3 is TGTGCCAGCGGACCTAGCGGGACCTTCTACGAGCAGTACTTC.